This T cell receptor (beta chain) derives from a study of T cell responses to AZD1222 COVID-19 vaccine. The wider study: Second doses that came at about 4 or about 12 weeks were put together. Study-wide findings and caveats: Baseline testing showed seropositivity in only five or six AZD1222 recipients. The sample set comprised mostly white British donors with more females, and clonal diversity was possibly underestimated. Vaccine-associated CD4 TCRs ranged over spike, dominating at 160-218 and 743-854.

Looked up from germline, CDR1 is MNHEY and CDR2 is SVGEGT. The V gene lost 2 bases and the J gene lost 5 bases, with 16 bases spanning the gap. The CDR3 extends over 15 amino acids. About this clone: The antigen is undetermined.

Here immunoSEQ multiplex PCR was the method, and the copy in TCRdb shows in-frame clones only, minus some. Of about 150,000 clones listed, over 85% are singletons. The sequencing here drew on peripheral blood, taken on day 0 of AZD1222 vaccination. This sequence was found in an adult in good health. The chain carries TRBV6-2 or TRBV6-3 and TRBJ2-7, with D maybe TRBD1 (6 bases). CDR3 amino acids: CASSYKWQGNNEQYF. DNA for the CDR3: TGTGCCAGCAGTTACAAGTGGCAGGGGAATAACGAGCAGTACTTC.